Following are 27 T cell receptor beta chains from one sample sequenced in a study of T cell repertoires in cytomegalovirus infection (dated by TCRdb to about 2019). The sample's treatment or condition label, decoded: in vitro stimulation with specific CMV peptide epitopes to enrich CMV-specific T cells. TCRdb names Illumina HiSeq 1500 as the instrument used. Clones were called with MiXCR by TCRdb after fastp trimmed the public reads at Q25, and only in-frame beta chains were retained. Each CDR3 protein appears once, grouped with its most common genes and DNA. For this sample there are approximately 990,000 distinct CDR3 sequences; roughly 30% appear just once. The ten largest clones add up to under 15% of the sample. For these TCRs, the target antigens are not known. Sequenced material: cultured CD8+ T cells from PBMCs, taken from culture after CMV antigen stimulation. Every receptor here comes from a human donor in good health (CMV status not recorded). Some clones in this sample may be carry-over from other donors' samples.

The J gene is TRBJ2-3, the V gene TRBV27; D is unclear. The CDR3 loop spans 12 amino acids. V was clipped by 6 bases and J by 11 bases, with 15 bases between them. The germline gives CDR1 MNHEY, CDR2 SMNVEV (reference sequence). The CDR3: CASRGSSWRQYF. In nucleotides, the CDR3 is TGTGCCAGCAGAGGATCGAGCTGGAGGCAGTATTTT.

The gene calls are TRBV20-1 and TRBJ2-7; 10 bases are shared with TRBD1. The length of the CDR3 is 13 residues. J gave up 2 bases and V 5 bases, and 3 bases lay outside the gene matches. Germline V lookup: CDR1 DFQATT, CDR2 SNEGSKA (reference sequence). CDR3 bases: TGCAGTGCTGGGGGACAGGGGACCTACGAGCAGTACGTC. The encoded protein is CSAGGQGTYEQYV.

This clonotype was detected ten times or more. The gene calls are TRBV7-8 and TRBJ1-3; no definite D call. Per the germline V gene, CDR1 is SGHVS and CDR2 is FQNEAQ. The CDR3 spans 14 residues. V dropped 1 base and J dropped 6 bases, with 10 bases sitting between them. The CDR3 loop reads CASSLVGDVNTIYF. CDR3 in DNA: TGTGCCAGCAGCTTAGTAGGAGATGTAAACACCATATATTTT.

The chain links TRBV7-9 to TRBJ1-1; 7 bases align to TRBD1. After removal of 3 bases from V and 0 bases from J, the junction contained 4 bases not matched to a gene. Germline V CDR1 and CDR2: SEHNR, FQNEAQ (reference sequence). The CDR3 length is 15 residues. CDR3 sequence reads: CASSFLQGLNTEAFF. CDR3 nucleotides: TGTGCCAGCAGCTTTTTACAGGGGTTGAACACTGAAGCTTTCTTT.

This clonotype was seen a few times. V and J are TRBV6-5 and TRBJ1-4; D ambiguous. V was pared by 2 bases and J by 5 bases, with 6 bases between. CDR1 and CDR2 (germline): MNHEY, SVGAGI. The CDR3 is made up of 13 amino acids. CDR3 bases: TGTGCCAGCAGTTACAACAGAAATGAAAAACTGTTTTTT. Translating it yields CASSYNRNEKLFF.

This clonotype was found many times. V is TRBV12-3 or TRBV12-4 and J is TRBJ2-5, with a weak D call TRBD2 (7 bases). The V and J ends lost 5 bases and 3 bases respectively, with 13 bases between them. The CDR3 length is 14 residues. The CDR3, as DNA: TGTGCCAGCAGTATTGGAGGGGGGGAAGAGACCCAGTACTTC. This codes for CASSIGGGEETQYF.

The chain recombines TRBV19 with TRBJ2-1; TRBD1 or TRBD2 may be the D gene (6 bases each). Germline V gene sequence: CDR1 LNHDA, CDR2 SQIVND (reference sequence). The CDR3 has 17 residues. V was pared by 3 bases and J by 2 bases, with 17 bases between. DNA for the CDR3: TGTGCCAGTAGTATCTCTGGGGGGCCCCCAACCTACAATGAGCAGTTCTTC. It specifies CASSISGGPPTYNEQFF.

This clonotype has more than one count but fewer than ten. CDR3 DNA: TGTGCCAGCAGTGAGCCAGGGTCGGCCACCGGGGAGCTGTTTTTT. Translation gives CASSEPGSATGELFF. V is TRBV6-1 and J is TRBJ2-2; TRBD1 might be the D (5 bases). Germline V lookup: CDR1 MNHNS, CDR2 SASEGT. Trimming removed 3 bases from V and 4 bases from J, with 12 bases in between. This CDR3 region has 15 residues.

V gene TRBV7-6 combines with J gene TRBJ1-4; a weak D match, TRBD1 (5 bases). V gave up 5 bases and J gave up 3 bases, with 16 bases separating them. This CDR3 is 16 amino acids long. Germline CDR1 reads SGHVS; CDR2 reads FNYEAQ. The CDR3 loop is CASSPQDIRANEKLFF. The CDR3 DNA follows: TGTGCCAGCAGCCCGCAGGATATCAGGGCTAATGAAAAACTGTTTTTT.

This clonotype was counted only a few times. The chain is built from TRBV7-9 and TRBJ1-2; 7 bases fit TRBD1. The junction had 1 base not matched to a gene; V was cut back by 2 bases and J by 1 base. The CDR3 loop spans 14 amino acids. The V gene's germline CDR1 is SEHNR and CDR2 FQNEAQ (reference sequence). The CDR3 region is CASSLWDSNYGYTF. CDR3 DNA: TGTGCCAGCAGCTTATGGGACAGTAACTATGGCTACACCTTC. Variable domain in full (rest from reference TRBV7-9 and TRBJ1-2): DTGVSQNPRHKITKRGQNVTFRCDPISEHNRLYWYRQTLGQGPEFLTYFQNEAQLEKSRLLSDRFSAERPKGSFSTLEIQRTEQGDSAMYLCASSLWDSNYGYTFGSGTRLTVV.

The V gene is TRBV19, the J gene TRBJ2-1, with 12 bases aligning to TRBD2. The junction had 7 bases not matched to a gene; V was cut back by 5 bases and J by 8 bases. This CDR3 has 15 residues. Per the germline V gene, CDR1 is LNHDA and CDR2 is SQIVND (reference sequence). As DNA, the CDR3 is TGTGCCAGTAGTTTCCTAGCGGGGGGGCCCGATGAGCAGTTCTTC. It translates to CASSFLAGGPDEQFF.

The rearrangement joins TRBV5-4 to TRBJ2-7, with unresolved D. The CDR3 consists of 14 residues. V lost 4 bases to trimming and J lost 2 bases, with 13 bases between them. The germline CDR1 and CDR2 sequences are SGHNT and YYREEE (reference sequence). The CDR3 DNA sequence: TGTGCCAGCAGCCCCCTACTGGGCGCCTACGAGCAGTACTTC. Translation gives CASSPLLGAYEQYF.

This clonotype appeared a few times. The chain recombines TRBV2 with TRBJ2-7; D uncertain. V gave up 5 bases and J gave up 6 bases, with 11 bases separating them. The CDR3 totals 12 residues. The germline gives CDR1 SNHLY, CDR2 FYNNEI. The CDR3 DNA sequence: TGTGCCAGCAGTTCCATAGTGGCCGAGCAGTACGTC. This gives the protein CASSSIVAEQYV.

The rearrangement links TRBV7-9 to TRBJ1-3; a weak D match, TRBD1 (5 bases). This CDR3 has 17 amino acids. The V gene's germline CDR1 is SEHNR and CDR2 FQNEAQ (reference sequence). With 5 bases removed from V and 3 bases from J, the gap between germline ends came to 20 bases. Written as DNA, the CDR3 is TGTGCCAGCAGCCCTCATACGGGGCTCGTATTTGGAAACACCATATATTTT. Its translation: CASSPHTGLVFGNTIYF.

This clonotype was counted a single time. The chain couples TRBV19 to TRBJ2-5; D remains unclear. The V gene lost 5 bases and the J gene lost 0 bases, with 16 bases spanning the gap. The CDR3 spans 16 residues. Per germline, CDR1 LNHDA and CDR2 SQIVND (reference sequence). The CDR3 reads CASSSHGLEYQETQYF. DNA of the CDR3: TGTGCCAGTAGTTCCCACGGGCTAGAATACCAAGAGACCCAGTACTTC.

This clonotype was counted between two and nine times. The V gene is TRBV10-1, the J gene TRBJ1-1; D is unclear. The CDR3 is 14 residues long. Looked up from germline, CDR1 is WNHNN and CDR2 is SYGVQD (reference sequence). Trimming cost V 4 bases and J 3 bases, with 12 bases left between them. The CDR3 DNA follows: TGCGCCAGCAGTGCCGGATTAGACTACACTGAAGCTTTCTTT. It encodes CASSAGLDYTEAFF.

The chain uses TRBV20-1 and TRBJ1-3, with D hard to call. The CDR3 consists of 14 residues. V was shortened by 1 base and J by 2 bases, with 9 bases between the two germline ends. The germline gives CDR1 DFQATT, CDR2 SNEGSKA (reference sequence). Here the CDR3 DNA reads TGCAGTGCTAGAGTGCCCGGAGCTGGAAACACCATATATTTT. Its protein product is CSARVPGAGNTIYF.

In its sample, this clonotype was seen many times. V is TRBV7-2 and J is TRBJ2-3; D remains ambiguous. Deletions cut 1 base from V and 3 bases from J, with 14 bases between. The germline CDR1 and CDR2 sequences are SGHTA and FQGNSA. The CDR3 covers 16 residues. CDR3 DNA: TGTGCCAGCAGCTTAGAAGTAGCTTGGCGTACAGATACGCAGTATTTT. Protein sequence: CASSLEVAWRTDTQYF.

This clonotype was observed once. The gene calls are TRBV3-1 and TRBJ1-1; tentative D call: TRBD1 (6 bases). Deletions cut 1 base from V and 3 bases from J, with 18 bases between. Germline V gene lookup returns CDR1 LGHDT and CDR2 YNNKEL (reference sequence). There are 17 residues in the CDR3. The CDR3 coding sequence is TGTGCCAGCAGCCAAGGTGACGCACAGGGCTTTGACACTGAAGCTTTCTTT. Protein product: CASSQGDAQGFDTEAFF.

The table lists this clonotype with a few counts. V and J are TRBV27 and TRBJ2-1; TRBD2 matches at 10 bases. CDR3 length: 14 amino acids. CDR1 is MNHEY, CDR2 SMNVEV, per germline (reference sequence). V shed 6 bases and J 7 bases; nucleotides not matched to a gene: 6. CDR3 loop: CASRFGLAANEQFF. DNA of the CDR3: TGTGCCAGCAGATTCGGACTAGCGGCGAATGAGCAGTTCTTC.

V is TRBV10-3 and J is TRBJ1-2; the match to TRBD1 covers 9 bases. Unmatched junction bases numbered 5, after V lost 4 bases and J lost 2 bases. The germline V gene has CDR1 ENHRY and CDR2 SYGVKD. This CDR3 has 15 residues. CDR3 protein: CAISAGTGRNYGYTF. The CDR3 DNA reads TGTGCCATCAGTGCAGGGACAGGGAGGAACTATGGCTACACCTTC.

This clonotype has only a few counts. The chain has TRBV24-1 and TRBJ2-1; 8 bases agree with TRBD2. The ends lost 6 bases at V and 5 bases at J; junction bases unmatched: 5. This CDR3 region has 14 residues. Germline-derived CDR1 and CDR2 are KGHDR and SFDVKD. The CDR3 loop is CATSRGGSNNEQFF. The CDR3 DNA reads as TGTGCCACCAGTCGCGGGGGGTCCAACAATGAGCAGTTCTTC.

The chain carries TRBV6-2 or TRBV6-3 and TRBJ2-1, with 7 bases that match TRBD2. The CDR3 is 24 amino acids. The V and J ends lost 2 bases and 6 bases, in that order; junction bases with no gene match: 34. Germline V gene lookup returns CDR1 MNHEY and CDR2 SVGEGT. As DNA, the CDR3 is TGTGCCAGCAGTTACCCGACACCCGAGGGAGGGAGACTCCCATCCTACCTTCTGGGCAATGAGCAGTTCTTC. This encodes CASSYPTPEGGRLPSYLLGNEQFF.

This clonotype was detected a few times. The chain recombines TRBV6-1 with TRBJ2-5; 7 nucleotides line up with TRBD1. Germline lookup yields CDR1 MNHNS and CDR2 SASEGT. J was trimmed by 2 bases and V by 6 bases; bases with no gene match: 9. The CDR3 loop spans 15 amino acids. The CDR3 is CASSHIQGFQETQYF. The CDR3, as DNA: TGTGCCAGCAGCCACATACAGGGGTTTCAAGAGACCCAGTACTTC.

The chain employs TRBV23-1 and TRBJ2-2; D might be TRBD1 (6 bases). TRBV23-1 falls under the ORF class, with uncertain function. The CDR3 consists of 21 residues. V was trimmed by 3 bases and J by 4 bases, leaving 30 bases between them. The CDR3 region is CASSQRPRDTDLPKCTGELFF. In DNA form, the CDR3 reads TGCGCCAGCAGTCAGCGCCCTCGGGACACGGACCTGCCGAAATGCACCGGGGAGCTGTTTTTT.

This clonotype was detected a few times. The genes are TRBV5-5 and TRBJ2-7; weak D call: TRBD2 (6 bases). Trimming left V 1 base short and J 6 bases short, with 11 bases between. Germline V gene lookup returns CDR1 SGHKS and CDR2 YYEKEE (reference sequence). There are 13 residues in the CDR3. CDR3: CASSLWRAREQYV. The DNA of the CDR3 is TGTGCCAGCAGCTTGTGGAGGGCCCGCGAGCAGTACGTC.

This clonotype was observed a few times. The chain uses TRBV27 and TRBJ2-2, with D perhaps matching TRBD1 or TRBD2 (6 bases each). The CDR3 is made up of 12 amino acids. From germline, CDR1 is MNHEY and CDR2 SMNVEV (reference sequence). With 11 bases removed from V and 4 bases from J, the gap between germline ends came to 11 bases. This CDR3 is CALRGVTGELFF. As DNA, the CDR3 is TGTGCCCTAAGGGGGGTCACCGGGGAGCTGTTTTTT.